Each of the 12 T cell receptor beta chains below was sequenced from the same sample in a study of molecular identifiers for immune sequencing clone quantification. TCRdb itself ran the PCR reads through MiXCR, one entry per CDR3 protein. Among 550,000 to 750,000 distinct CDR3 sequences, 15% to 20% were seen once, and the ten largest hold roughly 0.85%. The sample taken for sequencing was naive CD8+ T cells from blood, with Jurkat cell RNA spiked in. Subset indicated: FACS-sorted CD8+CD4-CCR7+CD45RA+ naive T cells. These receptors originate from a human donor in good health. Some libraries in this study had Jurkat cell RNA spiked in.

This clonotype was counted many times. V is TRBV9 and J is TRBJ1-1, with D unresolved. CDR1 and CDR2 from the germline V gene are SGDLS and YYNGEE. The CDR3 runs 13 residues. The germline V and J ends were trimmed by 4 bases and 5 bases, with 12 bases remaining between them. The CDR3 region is CASSPTAGTEAFF. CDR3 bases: TGTGCCAGCAGCCCCACCGCGGGAACTGAAGCTTTCTTT.

The CDR3 loop is CASSRGRYGSGNEQFF. CDR3 in DNA: TGTGCCAGTAGTAGGGGACGGTACGGGAGCGGCAATGAGCAGTTCTTC. J is TRBJ2-1 and V is TRBV19; D is possibly TRBD2 (6 bases). Trimming removed 4 bases at V and 6 bases at J, with 19 bases between. Germline V lookup: CDR1 LNHDA, CDR2 SQIVND (reference sequence). The CDR3 is 16 residues long.

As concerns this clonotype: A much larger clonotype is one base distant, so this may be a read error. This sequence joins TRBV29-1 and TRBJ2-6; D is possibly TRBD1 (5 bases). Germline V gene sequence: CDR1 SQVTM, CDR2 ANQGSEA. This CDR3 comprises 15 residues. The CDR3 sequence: CSVLTHESGADVLTF. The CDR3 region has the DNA TGCAGCGTTTTGACCCATGAAAGTGGGGCCGACGTCCTGACTTTC.

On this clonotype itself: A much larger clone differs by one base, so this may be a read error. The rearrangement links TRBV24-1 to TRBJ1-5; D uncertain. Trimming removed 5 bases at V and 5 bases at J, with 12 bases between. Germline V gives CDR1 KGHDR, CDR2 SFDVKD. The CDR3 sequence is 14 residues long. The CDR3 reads CATSVSGDDQPQHF. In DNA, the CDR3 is TGTGCCACCAGTGTGTCAGGAGACGATCAGCCCCAGCATTTT.

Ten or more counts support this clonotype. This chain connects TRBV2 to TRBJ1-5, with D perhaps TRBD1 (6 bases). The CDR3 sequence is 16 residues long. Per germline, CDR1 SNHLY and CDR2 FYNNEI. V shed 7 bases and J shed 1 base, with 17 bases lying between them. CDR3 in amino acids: CASNVDLTGSNQPQHF. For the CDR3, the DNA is TGTGCCAGCAACGTAGATCTTACAGGGAGCAATCAGCCCCAGCATTTT.

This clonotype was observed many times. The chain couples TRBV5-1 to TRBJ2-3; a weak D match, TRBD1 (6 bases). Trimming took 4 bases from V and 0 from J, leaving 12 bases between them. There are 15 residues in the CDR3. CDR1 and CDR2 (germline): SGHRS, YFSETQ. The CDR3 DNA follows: TGCGCCAGCAGCCCAGGACAGTTCAGCACAGATACGCAGTATTTT. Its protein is CASSPGQFSTDTQYF.

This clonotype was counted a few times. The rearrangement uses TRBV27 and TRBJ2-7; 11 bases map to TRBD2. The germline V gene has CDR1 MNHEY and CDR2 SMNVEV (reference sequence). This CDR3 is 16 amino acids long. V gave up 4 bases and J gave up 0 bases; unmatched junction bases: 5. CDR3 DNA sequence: TGTGCCAGCAGTTCATCTAGCGGGGGGTACTCCTACGAGCAGTACTTC. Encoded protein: CASSSSSGGYSYEQYF.

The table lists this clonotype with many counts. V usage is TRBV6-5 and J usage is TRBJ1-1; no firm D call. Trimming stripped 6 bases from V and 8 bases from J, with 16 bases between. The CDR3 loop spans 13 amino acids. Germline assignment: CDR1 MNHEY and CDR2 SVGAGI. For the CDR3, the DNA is TGTGCCAGCAGCCTAGGGTACGGGATAGAAGCTTTCTTT. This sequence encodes CASSLGYGIEAFF.

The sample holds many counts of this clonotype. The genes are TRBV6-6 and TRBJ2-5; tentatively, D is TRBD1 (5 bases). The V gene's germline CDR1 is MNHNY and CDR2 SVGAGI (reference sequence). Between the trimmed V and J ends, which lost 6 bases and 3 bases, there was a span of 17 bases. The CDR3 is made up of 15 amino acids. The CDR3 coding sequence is TGTGCCAGCAGAAACGGTTGGGGCTGGGAAGAGACCCAGTACTTC. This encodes CASRNGWGWEETQYF.

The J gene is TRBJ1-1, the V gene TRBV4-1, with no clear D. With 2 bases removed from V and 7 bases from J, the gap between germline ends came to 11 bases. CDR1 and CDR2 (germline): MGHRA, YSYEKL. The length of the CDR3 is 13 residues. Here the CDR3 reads CASSQLTGSEAFF. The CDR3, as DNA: TGCGCCAGCAGCCAATTAACCGGGAGTGAAGCTTTCTTT.

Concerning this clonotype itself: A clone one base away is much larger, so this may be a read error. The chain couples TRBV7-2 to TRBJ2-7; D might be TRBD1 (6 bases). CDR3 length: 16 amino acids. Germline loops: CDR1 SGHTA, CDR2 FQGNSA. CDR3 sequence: CASSLAVGTISYEQCF. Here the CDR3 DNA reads TGTGCCAGCAGCTTAGCGGTTGGGACAATCTCCTACGAGCAGTGCTTC.

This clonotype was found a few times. CDR3 residues: CASSQGTRSGHEAFF. Here the CDR3 DNA reads TGCGCCAGCAGCCAAGGGACGAGGAGCGGGCATGAAGCTTTCTTT. The chain recombines TRBV4-1 with TRBJ1-1; D not resolved. The germline gives CDR1 MGHRA, CDR2 YSYEKL. CDR3 length equals 15 residues. The V and J ends lost 1 base and 7 bases respectively, with 16 bases between them.